This entry lists 19 T cell receptor beta chains sequenced from one sample in a study of cytomegalovirus exposure and HLA in healthy donors (dated by TCRdb to the late 2010s). Libraries were constructed by the immunoSEQ multiplex PCR assay. For the multiplex PCR, a mixture combining 60 forward primers for TCR Vbeta segments and 13 reverse primers for TCR Jbeta segments was used. TCRdb retrieved this table from immuneACCESS and kept in-frame rearrangements only. Not all clones are present; in checked studies, unresolved V genes account for under half, and no reason is known for the remainder. This sample's clone table shows 110,000 to 150,000 clones. The top ten clones comprise 0.9% to 1% of the sample. Sequenced input: PBMCs. The receptor source for this set is a male donor in good health and CMV-seronegative.

The chain combines TRBV7-9 with TRBJ2-7; D is ambiguous. The germline V and J ends were trimmed by 3 bases and 3 bases, with 12 bases remaining between them. The V gene's germline CDR1 is SEHNR and CDR2 FQNEAQ (reference sequence). This CDR3 comprises 14 residues. The DNA of the CDR3 is TGTGCCAGCAGCTTGGGTCAGACGGGCTACGAGCAGTACTTC. Translation gives CASSLGQTGYEQYF.

The V call is TRBV6-1, the J call TRBJ1-1, with TRBD1 matching 7 bases. The germline CDR1 and CDR2 sequences are MNHNS and SASEGT. Losses at the gene ends were 6 bases for V and 4 bases for J; bases not matched to a gene: 8. This CDR3 has 14 amino acids. CDR3 bases: TGTGCCAGCAGGGGTTGGCAGGGGGGCACTGAAGCTTTCTTT. Protein sequence: CASRGWQGGTEAFF.

The CDR3 DNA reads TGTGCCAGCTCACCCAAAGAAAGCGGGAGAAATACGCAGTATTTT. It encodes CASSPKESGRNTQYF. The chain uses TRBV18 and TRBJ2-3; 8 bases are a match to TRBD2. Trimming cost V 3 bases and J 7 bases; bases outside gene matches: 9. Germline CDR1 is KGHSH and CDR2 is LQKENI. The CDR3 extends over 15 amino acids.

The chain recombines TRBV7-3 with TRBJ2-5; D remains ambiguous. Trimming pared 5 bases from V and 1 base from J, leaving 8 bases between. From germline, CDR1 is SGHTA and CDR2 FQGTGA. This CDR3 contains 13 residues. The CDR3 reads CASSRHFQETQYF. The CDR3 DNA is TGTGCCAGCAGCCGACATTTCCAAGAGACCCAGTACTTC. Together with reference TRBV7-3 and TRBJ2-5, the CDR3 gives the full variable domain: GAGVSQTPSNKVTEKGKYVELRCDPISGHTALYWYRQSLGQGPEFLIYFQGTGAADDSGLPNDRFFAVRPEGSVSTLKIQRTERGDSAVYLCASSRHFQETQYFGPGTRLLVL.

The rearrangement joins TRBV5-6 to TRBJ1-4; D remains ambiguous. The CDR3 runs 12 residues. Trimming removed 2 bases from V and 7 bases from J, with 6 bases in between. CDR1 is SGHDT, CDR2 YYEEEE, per germline. Here the CDR3 reads CASSFGSEKLFF. The CDR3, as DNA: TGTGCCAGCAGCTTCGGGTCTGAAAAACTGTTTTTT.

The genes are TRBV6-5 and TRBJ1-2; D may be TRBD1 (6 bases). CDR1 is MNHEY, CDR2 SVGAGI, per germline. V gave up 0 bases and J gave up 7 bases, with 15 bases separating them. This CDR3 is 15 amino acids long. CDR3 region: CASSYSFRQDLGYTF. The CDR3 DNA reads as TGTGCCAGCAGTTACTCGTTTAGACAGGACCTTGGCTACACCTTC.

The chain couples TRBV18 to TRBJ1-2; 7 bases align to TRBD1. The V segment lost 3 bases and the J segment 4 bases; nucleotides outside the gene matches: 2. The length of the CDR3 is 13 residues. Germline-derived CDR1 and CDR2 are KGHSH and LQKENI. CDR3 sequence reads: CASSPGQVYGYTF. CDR3 DNA sequence: TGTGCCAGCTCACCTGGACAGGTCTATGGCTACACCTTC. The variable domain in full, completed from reference TRBV18 and TRBJ1-2, reads NAGVMQNPRHLVRRRGQEARLRCSPMKGHSHVYWYRQLPEEGLKFMVYLQKENIIDESGMPKERFSAEFPKEGPSILRIQQVVRGDSAAYFCASSPGQVYGYTFGSGTRLTVV.

CDR3 DNA sequence: TGTGCCAGCAGCTTAGGTGGCGGGGGCTCCTACAATGAGCAGTTCTTC. It specifies CASSLGGGGSYNEQFF. The chain has TRBV7-9 and TRBJ2-1, with TRBD2 identical over 7 bases. V shed 1 base and J 0 bases; nucleotides not matched to a gene: 3. Per germline, CDR1 SEHNR and CDR2 FQNEAQ (reference sequence). This CDR3 has 16 residues.

The J gene is TRBJ2-1, the V gene TRBV9; the match to TRBD1 covers 7 bases. Trimming at V came to 3 bases and at J to 2 bases, leaving 5 bases not matched to a gene. The CDR3 consists of 15 residues. Germline V lookup: CDR1 SGDLS, CDR2 YYNGEE. CDR3 region: CASSAKQGPYNEQFF. The CDR3 nucleotides read TGTGCCAGCAGCGCGAAACAGGGGCCCTACAATGAGCAGTTCTTC.

Concerning this clone: Other DNA sequences in the sample encode the same CDR3. V is TRBV19 and J is TRBJ2-5; 12 bases are a match to TRBD2. The CDR3 covers 15 residues. J gave up 3 bases and V 8 bases, and 7 bases lay outside the gene matches. The germline V gene has CDR1 LNHDA and CDR2 SQIVND (reference sequence). This CDR3 reads CASQTSGGLEETQYF. The CDR3 DNA reads as TGTGCCAGTCAGACTAGCGGGGGACTAGAAGAGACCCAGTACTTC.

The chain links TRBV30 to TRBJ1-1; D might be TRBD1 (5 bases). The CDR3 length is 13 residues. In germline, CDR1 is GTSNPN, CDR2 SVGIG (reference sequence). The V and J ends lost 5 bases and 0 bases respectively, with 10 bases between them. The CDR3 region is CAWGGTLNTEAFF. DNA of the CDR3: TGTGCCTGGGGGGGGACCCTGAACACTGAAGCTTTCTTT.

The CDR3 nucleotides are TGTGCCAGCAGTGAATCGGGCCTAGCTACCAAAAACATTCAGTACTTC. This translates into CASSESGLATKNIQYF. The rearrangement uses TRBV25-1 and TRBJ2-4; possible D gene TRBD2, 5 bases. CDR1 is MGHDK, CDR2 SYGVNS, per germline. The CDR3 totals 16 residues. V dropped 1 base and J dropped 2 bases, with 12 bases sitting between them.

The chain recombines TRBV15 with TRBJ2-2; TRBD2 matches at 11 bases. Germline lookup yields CDR1 LNHNV and CDR2 YYDKDF (reference sequence). This CDR3 contains 16 residues. With 0 bases clipped from V and 8 bases from J, the junction kept 5 bases outside the gene matches. The CDR3 DNA reads as TGTGCCACCAGCAGAGATCTAGCGGGGGGCAGAGGGGAGCTGTTTTTT. Translating gives CATSRDLAGGRGELFF.

J is TRBJ2-1 and V is TRBV9, with 7 bases matching TRBD2. V trimming: 4 bases; J trimming: 4 bases; junction bases outside the gene matches: 8. The germline CDR1 and CDR2 sequences are SGDLS and YYNGEE. This CDR3 region has 15 residues. The DNA of the CDR3 is TGTGCCAGCAGCCTTCTTAGCGGGCAATACAATGAGCAGTTCTTC. This gives the protein CASSLLSGQYNEQFF. Based on the CDR3 plus reference TRBV9 and TRBJ2-1, the full variable domain is DSGVTQTPKHLITATGQRVTLRCSPRSGDLSVYWYQQSLDQGLQFLIQYYNGEERAKGNILERFSAQQFPDLHSELNLSSLELGDSALYFCASSLLSGQYNEQFFGPGTRLTVL.

This chain joins TRBV5-1 and TRBJ1-1; the match to TRBD1 covers 9 bases. CDR1 is SGHRS and CDR2 is YFSETQ in the germline V gene. The CDR3 is 14 residues long. V gave up 1 base and J gave up 8 bases; unmatched junction bases: 6. CDR3 sequence (DNA): TGCGCCAGCAGCTTGACAGGGGGCGCCGGGGAAGCTTTCTTT. It codes for CASSLTGGAGEAFF.

This chain links TRBV4-2 with TRBJ1-3; D unresolved. The germline gives CDR1 LGHNA, CDR2 YNFKEQ. This CDR3 is built from 14 residues. V shed 0 bases and J shed 7 bases, with 10 bases lying between them. CDR3 nucleotides: TGTGCCAGCAGCCAAGATTACGGGTCGAACACCATATATTTT. This codes for CASSQDYGSNTIYF.

The chain uses TRBV5-1 and TRBJ1-1, with D possibly TRBD1 on 6 matching bases. Between the trimmed V and J ends, which lost 0 bases and 5 bases, there was a span of 11 bases. In germline, CDR1 is SGHRS, CDR2 YFSETQ. The CDR3 has 14 amino acids. The chain's CDR3 is CASSLGGPATEAFF. The CDR3 bases are TGCGCCAGCAGCTTGGGGGGGCCGGCGACTGAAGCTTTCTTT. Based on the CDR3 plus reference TRBV5-1 and TRBJ1-1, the full variable domain is KAGVTQTPRYLIKTRGQQVTLSCSPISGHRSVSWYQQTPGQGLQFLFEYFSETQRNKGNFPGRFSGRQFSNSRSEMNVSTLELGDSALYLCASSLGGPATEAFFGQGTRLTVV.

About this clone itself: The same CDR3 can be traced to other DNA sequences in this sample. The chain is built from TRBV18 and TRBJ1-1; 9 bases match TRBD1. Per germline, CDR1 KGHSH and CDR2 LQKENI. The CDR3 contains 14 residues. Trimming cost V 3 bases and J 4 bases; bases outside gene matches: 3. The CDR3, as DNA: TGTGCCAGCTCACCTGAGACAGGGGGCACTGAAGCTTTCTTT. The encoded protein is CASSPETGGTEAFF. Based on the CDR3 plus reference TRBV18 and TRBJ1-1, the full variable domain is NAGVMQNPRHLVRRRGQEARLRCSPMKGHSHVYWYRQLPEEGLKFMVYLQKENIIDESGMPKERFSAEFPKEGPSILRIQQVVRGDSAAYFCASSPETGGTEAFFGQGTRLTVV.

V and J are TRBV28 and TRBJ2-7; 9 nucleotides agree with TRBD1. The J segment lost 5 bases and the V segment lost 6 bases, leaving 17 bases of the junction unmatched. Germline loops: CDR1 MDHEN, CDR2 SYDVKM. There are 17 residues in the CDR3. Here the CDR3 reads CASRNSRQGVLIDEQYF. The CDR3 bases are TGTGCCAGCAGAAATTCCCGACAGGGGGTTTTAATCGACGAGCAGTACTTC.